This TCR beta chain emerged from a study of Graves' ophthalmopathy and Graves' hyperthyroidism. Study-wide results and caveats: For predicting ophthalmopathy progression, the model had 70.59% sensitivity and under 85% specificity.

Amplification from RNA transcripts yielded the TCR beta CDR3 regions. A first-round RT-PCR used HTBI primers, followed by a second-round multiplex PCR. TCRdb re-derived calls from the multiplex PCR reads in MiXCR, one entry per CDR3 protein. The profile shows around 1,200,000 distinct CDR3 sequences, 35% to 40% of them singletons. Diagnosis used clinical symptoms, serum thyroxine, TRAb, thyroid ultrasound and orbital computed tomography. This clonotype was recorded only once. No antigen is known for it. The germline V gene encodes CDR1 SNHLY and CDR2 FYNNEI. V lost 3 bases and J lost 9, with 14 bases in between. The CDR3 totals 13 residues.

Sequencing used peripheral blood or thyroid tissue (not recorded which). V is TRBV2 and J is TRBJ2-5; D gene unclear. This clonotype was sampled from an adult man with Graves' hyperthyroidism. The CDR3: CASSEKKITPQYF. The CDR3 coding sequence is TGTGCCAGCAGTGAGAAAAAAATCACGCCCCAGTACTTC.